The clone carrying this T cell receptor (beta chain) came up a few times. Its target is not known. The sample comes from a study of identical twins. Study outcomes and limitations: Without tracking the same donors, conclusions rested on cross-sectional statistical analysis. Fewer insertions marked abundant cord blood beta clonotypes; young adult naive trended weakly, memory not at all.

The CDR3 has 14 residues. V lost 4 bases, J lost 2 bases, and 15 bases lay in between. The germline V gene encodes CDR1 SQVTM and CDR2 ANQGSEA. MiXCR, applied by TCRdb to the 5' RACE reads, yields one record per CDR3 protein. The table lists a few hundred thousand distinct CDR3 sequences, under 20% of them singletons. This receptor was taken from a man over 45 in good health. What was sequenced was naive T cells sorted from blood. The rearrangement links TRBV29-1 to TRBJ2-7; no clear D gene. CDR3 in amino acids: CSVALRTVPYEQYF. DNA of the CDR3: TGCAGCGTTGCCTTACGCACGGTTCCCTACGAGCAGTACTTC.